This T cell receptor (beta chain) comes out of a study of T cell changes during pregnancy in multiple sclerosis. The CDR3 is 13 residues long. Germline assignment: CDR1 LNHDA and CDR2 SQIVND (reference sequence). V lost 5 bases, J lost 3 bases, and 11 bases lay in between. Using immunoSEQ multiplex PCR, the repertoire was profiled, and TCRdb retains in-frame clones only, with some absent. The repertoire holds about 75,000 clones, with about 93% as singletons. The specimen comprised CD4+ T cells from peripheral blood mononuclear cells, sampled after pregnancy. The receptor comes from a female donor with multiple sclerosis, enrolled in a pregnancy study. V gene TRBV19 combines with J gene TRBJ2-7, with D uncertain. CDR3 DNA: TGTGCCAGTAGTCCAAACTCTTTCTACGAGCAGTACTTC. This encodes CASSPNSFYEQYF.